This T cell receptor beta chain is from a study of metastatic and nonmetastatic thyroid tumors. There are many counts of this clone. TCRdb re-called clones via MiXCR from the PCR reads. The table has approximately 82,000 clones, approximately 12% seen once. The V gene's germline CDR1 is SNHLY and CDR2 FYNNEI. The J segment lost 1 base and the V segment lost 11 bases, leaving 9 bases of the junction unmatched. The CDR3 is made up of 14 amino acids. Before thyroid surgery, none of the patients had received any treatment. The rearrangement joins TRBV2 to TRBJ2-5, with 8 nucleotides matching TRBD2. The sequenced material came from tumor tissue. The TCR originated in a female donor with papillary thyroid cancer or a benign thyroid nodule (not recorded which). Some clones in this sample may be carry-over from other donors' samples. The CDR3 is CAGQRGPSQETQYF. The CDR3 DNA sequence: TGTGCCGGCCAGCGGGGGCCATCCCAAGAGACCCAGTACTTC.